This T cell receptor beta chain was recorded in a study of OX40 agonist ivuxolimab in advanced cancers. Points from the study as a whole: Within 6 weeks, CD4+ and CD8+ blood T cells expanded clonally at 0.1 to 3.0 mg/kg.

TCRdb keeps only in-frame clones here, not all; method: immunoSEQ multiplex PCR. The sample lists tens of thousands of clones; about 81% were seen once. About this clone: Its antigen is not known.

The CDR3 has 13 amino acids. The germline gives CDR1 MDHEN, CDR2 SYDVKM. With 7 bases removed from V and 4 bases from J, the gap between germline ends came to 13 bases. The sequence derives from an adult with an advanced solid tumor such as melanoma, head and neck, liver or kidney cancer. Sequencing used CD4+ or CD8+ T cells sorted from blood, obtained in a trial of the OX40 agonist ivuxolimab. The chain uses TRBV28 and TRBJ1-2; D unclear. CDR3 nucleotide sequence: TGTGCCAGCAAAGGCCCCGGAGCCTATGGCTACACCTTC. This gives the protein CASKGPGAYGYTF.